The 2 T cell receptor beta chains given below trace back to one sample, sequenced in a study of T cells after yellow fever vaccination (dated by TCRdb to between 2019 and 2020). The intended sense of this specimen's treatment or condition label: live attenuated yellow fever vaccine strain. Library construction relied on 5' RACE. These reads were obtained on an Illumina HiSeq 2500. TCRdb passed the public sequencing reads through fastp at Q25 and MiXCR, retaining productive beta sequences. Every CDR3 protein is listed once, alongside the most common genes and DNA of its rows. The sample table shows 20,000 to 25,000 distinct CDR3 sequences, and 4% to 6% are seen once. The ten biggest clones cover over 15% of the sample. Sample: PBMCs, either bulk or a sorted T-cell subset (CD4+, CD8+, memory, or dextramer-sorted; not recorded which), taken around 45 days after the first yellow fever vaccination. All receptors come from a man younger than 35 who received the YFV17D yellow fever vaccine.

In its sample, this clonotype was seen many times. The J gene is TRBJ2-3, the V gene TRBV6-2 or TRBV6-3; TRBD2 matches 12 bases. The V and J ends lost 5 bases and 4 bases, in that order; junction bases with no gene match: 4. Germline loops: CDR1 MNHEY, CDR2 SVGEGT. The CDR3 covers 15 residues. This CDR3 is CASSRTSGAPDTQYF. In DNA, the CDR3 is TGTGCCAGCAGTAGGACTAGCGGGGCTCCAGATACGCAGTATTTT.

Many counts were recorded for this clonotype. This rearrangement joins TRBV5-1 to TRBJ1-1; D is uncertain. Trimming removed 1 base from V and 1 base from J, with 11 bases in between. Germline CDR1 and CDR2: SGHRS and YFSETQ. CDR3 length equals 15 residues. The CDR3, as DNA: TGCGCCAGCAGCTTGTCTCCCAGGCCGAACACTGAAGCTTTCTTT. Translating it yields CASSLSPRPNTEAFF.